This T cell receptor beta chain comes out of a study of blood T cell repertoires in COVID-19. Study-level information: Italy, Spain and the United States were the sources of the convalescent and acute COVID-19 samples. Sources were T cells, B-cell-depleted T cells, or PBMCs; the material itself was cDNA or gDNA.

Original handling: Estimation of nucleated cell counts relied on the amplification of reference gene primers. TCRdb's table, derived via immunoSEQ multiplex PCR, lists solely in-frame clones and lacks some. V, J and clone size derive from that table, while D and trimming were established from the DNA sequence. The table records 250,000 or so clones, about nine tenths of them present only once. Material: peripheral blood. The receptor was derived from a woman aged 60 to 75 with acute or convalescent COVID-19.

CDR3: CASRGTLVGGELFF. CDR3 in DNA: TGTGCCAGCAGAGGGACTCTAGTAGGCGGGGAGCTGTTTTTT. This chain joins TRBV6-5 and TRBJ2-2; possibly TRBD2 for D (6 bases). CDR3 length: 14 amino acids. Germline CDR1 reads MNHEY; CDR2 reads SVGAGI. V was shortened by 6 bases and J by 7 bases, with 15 bases between the two germline ends.